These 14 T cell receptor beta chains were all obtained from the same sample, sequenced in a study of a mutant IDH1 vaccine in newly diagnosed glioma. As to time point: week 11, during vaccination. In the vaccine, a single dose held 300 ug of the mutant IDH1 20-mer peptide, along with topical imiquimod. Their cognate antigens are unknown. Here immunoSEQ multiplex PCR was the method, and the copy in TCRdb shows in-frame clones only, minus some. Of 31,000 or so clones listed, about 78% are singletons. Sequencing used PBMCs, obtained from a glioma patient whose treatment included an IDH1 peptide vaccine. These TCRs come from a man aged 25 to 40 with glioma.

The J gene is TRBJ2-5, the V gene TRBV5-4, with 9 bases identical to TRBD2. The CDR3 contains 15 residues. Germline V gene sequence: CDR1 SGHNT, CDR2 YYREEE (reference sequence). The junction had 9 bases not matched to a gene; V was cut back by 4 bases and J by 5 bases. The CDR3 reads CASSAAGGQRETQYF. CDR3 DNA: TGTGCCAGCAGCGCCGCGGGGGGGCAACGGGAGACCCAGTACTTC.

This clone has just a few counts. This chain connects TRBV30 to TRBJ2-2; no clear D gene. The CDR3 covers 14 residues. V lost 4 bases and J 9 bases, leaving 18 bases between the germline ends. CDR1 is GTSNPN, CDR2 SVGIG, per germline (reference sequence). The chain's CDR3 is CAWKPNRAQRELFF. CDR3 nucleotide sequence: TGTGCCTGGAAGCCTAATAGGGCTCAACGGGAGCTGTTTTTT.

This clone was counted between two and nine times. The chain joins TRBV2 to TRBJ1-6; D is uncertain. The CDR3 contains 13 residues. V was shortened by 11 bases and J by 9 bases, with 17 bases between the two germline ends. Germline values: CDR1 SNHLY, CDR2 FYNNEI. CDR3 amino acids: CASQVGFISPLHF. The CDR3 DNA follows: TGTGCCTCCCAAGTGGGGTTTATTTCACCCCTCCACTTT.

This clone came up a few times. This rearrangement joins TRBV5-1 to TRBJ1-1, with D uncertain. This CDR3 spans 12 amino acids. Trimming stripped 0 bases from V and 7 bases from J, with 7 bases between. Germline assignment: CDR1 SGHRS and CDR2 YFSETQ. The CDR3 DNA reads TGCGCCAGCAGCTTGGGATGGGGTGAAGCTTTCTTT. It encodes CASSLGWGEAFF.

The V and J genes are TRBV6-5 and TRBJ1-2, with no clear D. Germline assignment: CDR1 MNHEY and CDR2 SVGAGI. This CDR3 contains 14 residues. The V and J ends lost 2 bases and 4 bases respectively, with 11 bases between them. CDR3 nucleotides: TGTGCCAGCAGTTACCGCGTGGGAGGCTATGGCTACACCTTC. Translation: CASSYRVGGYGYTF.

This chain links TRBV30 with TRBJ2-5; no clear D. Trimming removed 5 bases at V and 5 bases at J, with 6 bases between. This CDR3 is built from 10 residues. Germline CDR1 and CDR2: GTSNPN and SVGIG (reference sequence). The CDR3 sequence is CAWASETQYF. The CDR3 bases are TGTGCCTGGGCCTCGGAGACCCAGTACTTC.

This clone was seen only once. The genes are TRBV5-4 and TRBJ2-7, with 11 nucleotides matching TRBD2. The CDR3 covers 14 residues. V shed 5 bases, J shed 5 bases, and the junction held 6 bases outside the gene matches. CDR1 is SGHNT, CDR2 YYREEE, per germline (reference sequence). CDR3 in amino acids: CASRPGLAVDEQYF. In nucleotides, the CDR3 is TGTGCCAGCAGGCCGGGACTAGCGGTCGACGAGCAGTACTTC.

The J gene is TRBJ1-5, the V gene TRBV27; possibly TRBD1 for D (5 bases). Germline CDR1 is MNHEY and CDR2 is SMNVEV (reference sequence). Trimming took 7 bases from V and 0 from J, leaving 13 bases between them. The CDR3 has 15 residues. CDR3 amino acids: CASNLWGNSNQPQHF. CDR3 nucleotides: TGTGCCAGCAACCTCTGGGGGAATAGCAATCAGCCCCAGCATTTT.

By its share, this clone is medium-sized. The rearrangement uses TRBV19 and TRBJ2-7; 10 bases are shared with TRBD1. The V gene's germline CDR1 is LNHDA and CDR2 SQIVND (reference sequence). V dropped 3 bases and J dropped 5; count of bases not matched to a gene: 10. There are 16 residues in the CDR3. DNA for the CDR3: TGTGCCAGTAGTATCGCGACAGGGGGCGGGCGTGACGAGCAGTACTTC. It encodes CASSIATGGGRDEQYF.

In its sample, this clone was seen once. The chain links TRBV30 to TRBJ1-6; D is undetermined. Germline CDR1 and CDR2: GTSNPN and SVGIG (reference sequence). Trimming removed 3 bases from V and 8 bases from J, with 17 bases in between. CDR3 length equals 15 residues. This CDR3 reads CAWRESLNSYSPLHF. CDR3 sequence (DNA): TGTGCCTGGAGGGAAAGCCTTAACTCCTATTCACCCCTCCACTTT.

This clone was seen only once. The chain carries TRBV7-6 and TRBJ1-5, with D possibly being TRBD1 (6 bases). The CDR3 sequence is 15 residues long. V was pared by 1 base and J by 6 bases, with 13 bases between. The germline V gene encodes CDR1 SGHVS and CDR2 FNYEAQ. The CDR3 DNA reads TGTGCCAGCAGCTTAGAGGGGGAGGCCGGTCAGCCCCAGCATTTT. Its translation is CASSLEGEAGQPQHF.

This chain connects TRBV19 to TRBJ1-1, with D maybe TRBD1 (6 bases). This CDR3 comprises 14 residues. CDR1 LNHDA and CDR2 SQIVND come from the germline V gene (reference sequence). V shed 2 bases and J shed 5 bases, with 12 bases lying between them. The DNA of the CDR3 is TGTGCCAGTAGTATAAGGGACACCGCGACTGAAGCTTTCTTT. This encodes CASSIRDTATEAFF.

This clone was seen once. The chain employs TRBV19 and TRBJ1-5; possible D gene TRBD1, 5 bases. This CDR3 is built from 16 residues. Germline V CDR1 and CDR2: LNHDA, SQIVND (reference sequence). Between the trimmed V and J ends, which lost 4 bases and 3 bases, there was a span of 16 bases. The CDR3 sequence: CASSTAGGPNNQPQHF. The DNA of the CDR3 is TGTGCCAGTAGTACAGCGGGGGGACCAAACAATCAGCCCCAGCATTTT.

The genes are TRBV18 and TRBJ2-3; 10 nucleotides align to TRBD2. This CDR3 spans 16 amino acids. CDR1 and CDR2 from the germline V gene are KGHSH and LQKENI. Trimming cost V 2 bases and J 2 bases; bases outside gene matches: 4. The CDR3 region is CASSPALAGDTDTQYF. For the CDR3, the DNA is TGTGCCAGCTCACCAGCGCTAGCGGGGGACACAGATACGCAGTATTTT. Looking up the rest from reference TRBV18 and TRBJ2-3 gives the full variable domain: NAGVMQNPRHLVRRRGQEARLRCSPMKGHSHVYWYRQLPEEGLKFMVYLQKENIIDESGMPKERFSAEFPKEGPSILRIQQVVRGDSAAYFCASSPALAGDTDTQYFGPGTRLTVL.